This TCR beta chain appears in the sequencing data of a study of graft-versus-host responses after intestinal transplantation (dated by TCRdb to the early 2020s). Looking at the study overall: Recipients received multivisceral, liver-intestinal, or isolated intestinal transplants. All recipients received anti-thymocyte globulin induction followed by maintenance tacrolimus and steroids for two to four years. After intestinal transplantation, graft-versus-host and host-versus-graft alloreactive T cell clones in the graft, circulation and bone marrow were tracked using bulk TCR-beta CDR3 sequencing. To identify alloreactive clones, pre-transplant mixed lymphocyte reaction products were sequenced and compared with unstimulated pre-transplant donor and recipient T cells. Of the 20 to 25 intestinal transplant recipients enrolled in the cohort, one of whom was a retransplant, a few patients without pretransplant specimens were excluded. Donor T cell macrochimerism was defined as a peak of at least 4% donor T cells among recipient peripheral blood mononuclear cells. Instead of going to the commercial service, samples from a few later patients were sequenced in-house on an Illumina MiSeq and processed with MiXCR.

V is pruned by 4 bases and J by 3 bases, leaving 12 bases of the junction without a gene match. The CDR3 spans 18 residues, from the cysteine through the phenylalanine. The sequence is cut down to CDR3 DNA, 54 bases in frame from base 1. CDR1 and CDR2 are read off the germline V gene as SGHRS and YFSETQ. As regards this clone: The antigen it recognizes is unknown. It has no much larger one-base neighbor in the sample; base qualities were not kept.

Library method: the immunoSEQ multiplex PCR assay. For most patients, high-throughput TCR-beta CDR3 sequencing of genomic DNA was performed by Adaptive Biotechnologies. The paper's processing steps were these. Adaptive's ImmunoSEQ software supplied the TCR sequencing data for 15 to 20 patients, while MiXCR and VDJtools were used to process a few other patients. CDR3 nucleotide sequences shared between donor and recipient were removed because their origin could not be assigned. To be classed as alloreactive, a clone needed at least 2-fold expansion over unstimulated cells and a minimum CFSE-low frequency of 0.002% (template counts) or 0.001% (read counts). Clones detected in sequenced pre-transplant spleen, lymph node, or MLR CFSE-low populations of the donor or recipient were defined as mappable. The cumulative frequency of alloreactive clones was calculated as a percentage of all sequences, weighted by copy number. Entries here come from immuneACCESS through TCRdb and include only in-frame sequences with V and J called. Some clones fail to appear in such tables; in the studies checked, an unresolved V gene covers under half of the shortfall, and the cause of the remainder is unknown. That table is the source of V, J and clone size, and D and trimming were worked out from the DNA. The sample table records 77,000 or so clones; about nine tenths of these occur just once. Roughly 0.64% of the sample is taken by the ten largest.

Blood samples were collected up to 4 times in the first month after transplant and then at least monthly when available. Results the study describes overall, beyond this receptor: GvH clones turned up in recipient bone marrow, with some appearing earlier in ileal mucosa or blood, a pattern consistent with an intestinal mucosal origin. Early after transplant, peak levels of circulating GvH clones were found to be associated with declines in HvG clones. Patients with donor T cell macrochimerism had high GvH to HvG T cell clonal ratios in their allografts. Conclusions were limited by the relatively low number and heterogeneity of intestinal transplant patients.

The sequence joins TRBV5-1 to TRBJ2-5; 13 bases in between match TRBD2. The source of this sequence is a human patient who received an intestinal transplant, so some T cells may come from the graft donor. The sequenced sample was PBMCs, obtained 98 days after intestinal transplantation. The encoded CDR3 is CASSPLWTSGGTEETQYF. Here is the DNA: TGCGCCAGCAGCCCCCTTTGGACTAGCGGGGGCACCGAAGAGACCCAGTACTTC. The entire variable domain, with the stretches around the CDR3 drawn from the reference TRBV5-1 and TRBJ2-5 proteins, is KAGVTQTPRYLIKTRGQQVTLSCSPISGHRSVSWYQQTPGQGLQFLFEYFSETQRNKGNFPGRFSGRQFSNSRSEMNVSTLELGDSALYLCASSPLWTSGGTEETQYFGPGTRLLVL.